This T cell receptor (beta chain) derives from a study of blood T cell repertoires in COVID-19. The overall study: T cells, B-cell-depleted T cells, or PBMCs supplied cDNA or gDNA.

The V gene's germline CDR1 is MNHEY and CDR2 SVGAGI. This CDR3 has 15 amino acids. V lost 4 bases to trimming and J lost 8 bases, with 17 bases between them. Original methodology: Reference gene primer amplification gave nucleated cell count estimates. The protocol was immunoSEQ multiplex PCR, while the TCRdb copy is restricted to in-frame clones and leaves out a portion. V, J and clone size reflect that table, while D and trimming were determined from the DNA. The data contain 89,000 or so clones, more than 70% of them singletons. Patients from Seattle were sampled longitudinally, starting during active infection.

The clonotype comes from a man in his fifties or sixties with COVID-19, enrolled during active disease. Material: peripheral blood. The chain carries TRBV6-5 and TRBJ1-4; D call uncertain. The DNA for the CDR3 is TGTGCCAGCAGTTTCTCACGTTGGGCAGGAGAAAAACTGTTTTTT. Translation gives CASSFSRWAGEKLFF.